Following are 21 T cell receptor beta chains from one sample sequenced in a study of T cells expressing NK-cell markers. From its re-call of the 5' RACE reads, TCRdb lists each CDR3 protein once, without DNA. This sample's table has 400,000 to 550,000 distinct CDR3 sequences. The sequencing input was blood T cells: a sorted CD56 or NKG2C T cell subset, CD4+ or CD8+ T cells, or bulk PBMC T cells (not recorded which). Receptors originate from a woman aged 18 to 75 in good health.

The chain combines TRBV6-5 with TRBJ2-5. Looked up from germline, CDR1 is MNHEY and CDR2 is SVGAGI. CDR3 length equals 15 residues. CDR3 sequence reads: CASSYGWGYQETQYF.

V is TRBV7-9 and J is TRBJ1-2; TCRdb returns TRBD1, unconfirmable since there is no DNA. Per germline, CDR1 SEHNR and CDR2 FQNEAQ (reference sequence). The CDR3 totals 16 residues. CDR3 loop: CASSLRWDRVDYGYTF.

The gene calls are TRBV12-3 or TRBV12-4 and TRBJ1-6; no DNA is available, so the TRBD1 call from TCRdb remains unchecked. The CDR3 extends over 15 amino acids. The CDR3 sequence is CASSLISPGDSPLHF.

The chain carries TRBV7-8 and TRBJ2-3; TCRdb designates TRBD2, a call that cannot be tested without DNA. Germline V gene sequence: CDR1 SGHVS, CDR2 FQNEAQ. The CDR3 runs 16 residues. The CDR3 sequence is CASSWARDPARDTQYF.

The rearrangement uses TRBV5-1 and TRBJ2-3. The CDR3 has 14 residues. The V gene's germline CDR1 is SGHRS and CDR2 YFSETQ. This chain's CDR3 is CASSLPDSTDTQYF.

The chain recombines TRBV12-3 or TRBV12-4 with TRBJ1-5; TCRdb proposes TRBD1, but this gene call is untestable without DNA. The CDR3 loop spans 17 amino acids. The CDR3 spells CASSLVPTPQGNQPQHF.

The rearrangement uses TRBV14 and TRBJ2-1; lacking DNA, the TRBD2 call made by TCRdb goes unchecked. Germline V CDR1 and CDR2: SGHDN, FVKESK. The CDR3 runs 17 residues. The CDR3 spells CASSPGPGTSGGDEQFF. Looking up the rest from reference TRBV14 and TRBJ2-1 gives the full variable domain: EAGVTQFPSHSVIEKGQTVTLRCDPISGHDNLYWYRRVMGKEIKFLLHFVKESKQDESGMPNNRFLAERTGGTYSTLKVQPAELEDSGVYFCASSPGPGTSGGDEQFFGPGTRLTVL.

This CDR3 is CASSMTGEGSGSYYEQYF. This chain joins TRBV6-1 and TRBJ2-7; TCRdb returns TRBD1, unconfirmable since there is no DNA. Germline lookup yields CDR1 MNHNS and CDR2 SASEGT. This CDR3 is 18 amino acids long.

The rearrangement uses TRBV7-8 and TRBJ2-5; there is no DNA to check the TCRdb D call of TRBD2. This CDR3 is 17 amino acids long. The germline CDR1 and CDR2 sequences are SGHVS and FQNEAQ. The CDR3 sequence is CASSLAEEGLAEETQYF.

This sequence joins TRBV2 and TRBJ1-2; with no DNA, the TCRdb D assignment of TRBD1 cannot be verified. Per the germline V gene, CDR1 is SNHLY and CDR2 is FYNNEI. The CDR3 has 13 amino acids. The CDR3 sequence is CASRRDSPGGYTF.

The chain uses TRBV20-1 and TRBJ2-7. Per the germline V gene, CDR1 is DFQATT and CDR2 is SNEGSKA (reference sequence). The CDR3 has 11 residues. CDR3 loop: CSARWSYEQYF.

The rearrangement links TRBV20-1 to TRBJ2-3; checking the TCRdb D call of TRBD1 is not possible without DNA. Per germline, CDR1 DFQATT and CDR2 SNEGSKA (reference sequence). CDR3 size: 17 residues. This CDR3 reads CSAREGLDRGLTDTQYF.

The V and J genes are TRBV6-5 and TRBJ2-1; TCRdb's D gene call, TRBD1, goes unchecked for lack of DNA. Looked up from germline, CDR1 is MNHEY and CDR2 is SVGAGI. The CDR3 runs to 16 residues. CDR3 amino acids: CASSYGAGFSYNEQFF.

The genes are TRBV20-1 and TRBJ1-5; lacking DNA, the TRBD1 call made by TCRdb goes unchecked. There are 16 residues in the CDR3. Germline CDR1 is DFQATT and CDR2 is SNEGSKA (reference sequence). The CDR3 sequence is CSARDRGSYSNQPQHF.

The V and J genes are TRBV19 and TRBJ2-2; the TCRdb call, TRBD1, lacks DNA for checking. The CDR3 has 17 residues. Germline loops: CDR1 LNHDA, CDR2 SQIVND (reference sequence). The CDR3 reads CASSLAGTPSRTGELFF.

The chain combines TRBV10-3 with TRBJ2-5; the D gene TCRdb calls, TRBD2, cannot be checked with no DNA. The germline V gene has CDR1 ENHRY and CDR2 SYGVKD. The CDR3 runs 14 residues. The CDR3 sequence: CAISDRGAEETQYF.

The CDR3 loop reads CASSYRQLASHEQYF. The genes are TRBV6-2 or TRBV6-3 and TRBJ2-7; TCRdb lists TRBD2, though no DNA is available to test this call. Germline V gene sequence: CDR1 MNHEY, CDR2 SVGEGT. The CDR3 has 15 residues.

This rearrangement joins TRBV12-3 or TRBV12-4 to TRBJ1-6; checking the TCRdb D call of TRBD1 is not possible without DNA. The CDR3 covers 15 residues. This CDR3 reads CASSLAGVANSPLHF.

The chain links TRBV19 to TRBJ2-7; lacking DNA, the TRBD2 call made by TCRdb goes unchecked. Germline loops: CDR1 LNHDA, CDR2 SQIVND (reference sequence). The CDR3 extends over 16 amino acids. CDR3: CASSFKLAGRSYEQYF.

CDR3 loop: CASSLDPGGRRDTQYF. The V and J genes are TRBV27 and TRBJ2-3; TCRdb selects TRBD1, and the lack of DNA leaves this call unchecked. CDR3 length: 16 amino acids. Per germline, CDR1 MNHEY and CDR2 SMNVEV (reference sequence).

J is TRBJ1-2 and V is TRBV6-2 or TRBV6-3; TCRdb selects TRBD1, and the lack of DNA leaves this call unchecked. CDR1 and CDR2 from the germline V gene are MNHEY and SVGEGT. This CDR3 has 19 amino acids. CDR3 sequence reads: CASRYYILDRGRLFDGYTF.